The next 8 T cell receptor beta chains were all read from a single sample in a study of graft-versus-host responses after intestinal transplantation. Their antigens are not known. The method was immunoSEQ multiplex PCR; TCRdb's version includes in-frame clones alone and lacks a portion of them. The table records tens of thousands of clones, roughly nine tenths of them present only once. This sample comprised unstimulated CD4+ T cells sorted from spleen or lymph node cells, obtained before intestinal transplant. The receptor set was obtained from a human donor who received an intestinal transplant.

This clone was counted a single time. The V call is TRBV10-3, the J call TRBJ2-1; TRBD2 matches at 9 bases. The J segment lost 7 bases and the V segment lost 10 bases, leaving 8 bases of the junction unmatched. From germline, CDR1 is ENHRY and CDR2 SYGVKD. The CDR3 spans 13 residues. This CDR3 reads CATQAGGQNEQFF. In DNA, the CDR3 is TGTGCCACCCAGGCGGGGGGGCAGAATGAGCAGTTCTTC.

The rearrangement uses TRBV2 and TRBJ2-3, with 10 bases lining up with TRBD1. From germline, CDR1 is SNHLY and CDR2 FYNNEI. V lost 6 bases, J lost 4 bases, and 7 bases stayed unmatched. CDR3 length: 15 residues. DNA of the CDR3: TGTGCCAGCAGAGTCCGGGACAGGGGTTCAGATACGCAGTATTTT. Its protein product is CASRVRDRGSDTQYF.

In this sample, this clone turned up once. The V call is TRBV6-4, the J call TRBJ2-7; D may be TRBD1 (6 bases). Deletions cut 2 bases from V and 4 bases from J, with 12 bases between. The CDR3 loop spans 14 amino acids. The germline V gene encodes CDR1 MRHNA and CDR2 SNTAGT. This CDR3 is CASSDLRGHYEQYF. As DNA, the CDR3 is TGTGCCAGCAGTGACCTCAGGGGTCATTACGAGCAGTACTTC.

The rearrangement joins TRBV9 to TRBJ1-5; D not resolved. The CDR3 length is 15 residues. Germline CDR1 and CDR2: SGDLS and YYNGEE. Trimming left V 0 bases short and J 0 bases short, with 7 bases between. CDR3 DNA: TGTGCCAGCAGCGTAGACCCGGTTAGCAATCAGCCCCAGCATTTT. Residues: CASSVDPVSNQPQHF.

The rearrangement uses TRBV7-2 and TRBJ1-2; D gene unclear. Germline V lookup: CDR1 SGHTA, CDR2 FQGNSA. This CDR3 region has 13 residues. The V gene lost 0 bases and the J gene lost 8 bases, with 10 bases spanning the gap. The CDR3 is CASSLAQSTGYTF. The DNA for the CDR3 is TGTGCCAGCAGCTTAGCACAGAGTACCGGCTACACCTTC.

The chain links TRBV19 to TRBJ2-5; weak D call: TRBD2 (7 bases). The CDR3 totals 18 residues. CDR1 LNHDA and CDR2 SQIVND come from the germline V gene (reference sequence). V gave up 5 bases and J gave up 5 bases, with 27 bases separating them. This CDR3 is CASSPRGRGPSMKETQYF. DNA for the CDR3: TGTGCCAGTAGTCCTCGGGGGCGGGGGCCCTCAATGAAGGAGACCCAGTACTTC.

This clone was counted a few times. The chain couples TRBV7-9 to TRBJ1-6, with D possibly being TRBD1 (6 bases). V was cut by 1 base and J by 6 bases, with 16 bases left in between. Germline loops: CDR1 SEHNR, CDR2 FQNEAQ (reference sequence). There are 17 residues in the CDR3. The CDR3 sequence: CASSLVWVQGRNSPLHF. CDR3 DNA sequence: TGTGCCAGCAGCTTAGTTTGGGTACAGGGACGTAATTCACCCCTCCACTTT.

This clone was picked up a small number of times. The V gene is TRBV7-9, the J gene TRBJ2-7, with a weak D call TRBD2 (6 bases). This CDR3 comprises 15 residues. With 5 bases removed from V and 4 bases from J, the gap between germline ends came to 18 bases. Germline V gene lookup returns CDR1 SEHNR and CDR2 FQNEAQ (reference sequence). The CDR3 loop reads CASSRDGGGRYEQYF. Written as DNA, the CDR3 is TGTGCCAGCAGCCGAGACGGGGGTGGTAGGTACGAGCAGTACTTC. The variable domain in full, completed from reference TRBV7-9 and TRBJ2-7, reads DTGVSQNPRHKITKRGQNVTFRCDPISEHNRLYWYRQTLGQGPEFLTYFQNEAQLEKSRLLSDRFSAERPKGSFSTLEIQRTEQGDSAMYLCASSRDGGGRYEQYFGPGTRLTVT.